Presented here are 26 T cell receptor beta chains from one specimen sequenced in a study of cytomegalovirus exposure and HLA in healthy donors. The PCR ran on 60 Vbeta and 13 Jbeta primers. This table comes from immunoSEQ multiplex PCR, and its TCRdb copy is limited to in-frame clones, with some not included. The sample shows 80,000 to 100,000 clones, around 68% of them seen only once. Sequenced: PBMCs. The receptors come from a man aged 50 to 59 in good health and CMV-seronegative.

This clone has only one observation. V gene TRBV28 combines with J gene TRBJ2-5, with D possibly being TRBD2 (6 bases). The CDR3 loop spans 17 amino acids. V lost 4 bases and J lost 5, with 23 bases in between. Germline CDR1 is MDHEN and CDR2 is SYDVKM. The CDR3 region is CASSSTRGPTREETQYF. Here the CDR3 DNA reads TGTGCCAGCAGTTCCACCCGAGGACCCACTCGGGAGGAGACCCAGTACTTC.

This CDR3 is CASSTLTGGNTEAFF. CDR3 nucleotides: TGTGCCAGTAGTACCCTGACAGGGGGGAACACTGAAGCTTTCTTT. The chain employs TRBV19 and TRBJ1-1; TRBD1 agrees at 9 bases. CDR1 and CDR2 from the germline V gene are LNHDA and SQIVND (reference sequence). The CDR3 is made up of 15 amino acids. The ends lost 4 bases at V and 1 base at J; junction bases unmatched: 4. The full variable domain, completed using reference TRBV19 and TRBJ1-1, is DGGITQSPKYLFRKEGQNVTLSCEQNLNHDAMYWYRQDPGQGLRLIYYSQIVNDFQKGDIAEGYSVSREKKESFPLTVTSAQKNPTAFYLCASSTLTGGNTEAFFGQGTRLTVV.

The rearrangement links TRBV7-9 to TRBJ2-2; D is possibly TRBD1 (6 bases). V was trimmed by 4 bases and J by 7 bases, leaving 13 bases between them. The germline V gene encodes CDR1 SEHNR and CDR2 FQNEAQ (reference sequence). The CDR3 loop spans 14 amino acids. The CDR3 DNA sequence: TGTGCCAGCAGCTCGTCAGGGGCCGGCGGGGAGCTGTTTTTT. It codes for CASSSSGAGGELFF.

This clone has just a few counts. The genes are TRBV28 and TRBJ1-1; D is unclear. Germline CDR1 and CDR2: MDHEN and SYDVKM. This CDR3 is built from 15 residues. V lost 4 bases to trimming and J lost 7 bases, with 19 bases between them. CDR3 nucleotide sequence: TGTGCCAGCAGTTCATCACAGCAGGTAATAAATGAAGCTTTCTTT. This gives the protein CASSSSQQVINEAFF.

This rearrangement joins TRBV5-1 to TRBJ2-1, with 7 bases matching TRBD1. Germline CDR1 and CDR2: SGHRS and YFSETQ. Trimming at V came to 3 bases and at J to 3 bases, leaving 6 bases not matched to a gene. This CDR3 region has 15 residues. The CDR3 DNA reads TGCGCCAGCAGCTACGGGACAGACCTCTACAATGAGCAGTTCTTC. Its protein product is CASSYGTDLYNEQFF.

This clone was recorded a few times. The chain employs TRBV7-2 and TRBJ2-2, with D perhaps TRBD2 (5 bases). Trimming shortened V by 5 bases and J by 6 bases, and 16 bases separated the two germline ends. The CDR3 has 15 residues. The germline CDR1 and CDR2 sequences are SGHTA and FQGNSA. Here the CDR3 DNA reads TGTGCCAGCAGCCCAGATGGTCGGGGAGCCGGGGAGCTGTTTTTT. Translation gives CASSPDGRGAGELFF.

This rearrangement joins TRBV29-1 to TRBJ2-7; D ambiguous. In germline, CDR1 is SQVTM, CDR2 ANQGSEA. The CDR3 loop spans 12 amino acids. V lost 3 bases to trimming and J lost 2 bases, with 8 bases between them. Written as DNA, the CDR3 is TGCAGCGTTGAGGCCACCGCCTACGAGCAGTACTTC. It encodes CSVEATAYEQYF.

The chain couples TRBV6-5 to TRBJ2-7; 9 nucleotides match TRBD1. The V and J ends lost 5 bases and 1 base, in that order; junction bases with no gene match: 6. Germline V gene sequence: CDR1 MNHEY, CDR2 SVGAGI. There are 15 residues in the CDR3. CDR3 sequence reads: CASSIRDRVSYEQYF. The CDR3 bases are TGTGCCAGCAGTATCCGGGACAGGGTGTCCTACGAGCAGTACTTC.

This clone was observed a few times. The chain is built from TRBV30 and TRBJ2-2; 7 nucleotides match TRBD1. This CDR3 spans 14 amino acids. Germline lookup yields CDR1 GTSNPN and CDR2 SVGIG (reference sequence). V shed 0 bases and J 4 bases; nucleotides not matched to a gene: 2. CDR3 protein: CAWSVAGGTGELFF. The DNA of the CDR3 is TGTGCCTGGAGTGTCGCAGGGGGCACCGGGGAGCTGTTTTTT.

This clone was observed a single time. The chain is built from TRBV6-5 and TRBJ1-1; a weak D match, TRBD1 (6 bases). This CDR3 contains 13 residues. Germline values: CDR1 MNHEY, CDR2 SVGAGI. V was trimmed by 5 bases and J by 5 bases, leaving 12 bases between them. Written as DNA, the CDR3 is TGTGCCAGCAGTAAACTAGACAGGACTGAAGCTTTCTTT. This gives the protein CASSKLDRTEAFF.

The CDR3 bases are TGTGCCAGTATGGGTGCAGGAATTAATGAAAAACTGTTTTTT. Translation: CASMGAGINEKLFF. The genes are TRBV19 and TRBJ1-4; D gene unclear. In germline, CDR1 is LNHDA, CDR2 SQIVND (reference sequence). The CDR3 covers 14 residues. With 7 bases removed from V and 4 bases from J, the gap between germline ends came to 13 bases.

The rearrangement uses TRBV28 and TRBJ2-4, with unresolved D. CDR1 is MDHEN and CDR2 is SYDVKM in the germline V gene. V was cut by 3 bases and J by 9 bases, with 6 bases left in between. The CDR3 spans 11 residues. CDR3 sequence: CASSFYGIQYF. The CDR3 DNA reads TGTGCCAGCAGTTTTTACGGCATTCAGTACTTC.

This clone was picked up a small number of times. This chain joins TRBV5-1 and TRBJ1-1; TRBD1 is a possible D gene (6 bases). The length of the CDR3 is 13 residues. The V gene's germline CDR1 is SGHRS and CDR2 YFSETQ. V was pared by 4 bases and J by 5 bases, with 12 bases between. The CDR3 region is CASSGDRLTEAFF. The CDR3 DNA sequence: TGCGCCAGCAGCGGTGACAGGTTGACTGAAGCTTTCTTT. Supplemented by reference TRBV5-1 and TRBJ1-1, the full variable domain reads KAGVTQTPRYLIKTRGQQVTLSCSPISGHRSVSWYQQTPGQGLQFLFEYFSETQRNKGNFPGRFSGRQFSNSRSEMNVSTLELGDSALYLCASSGDRLTEAFFGQGTRLTVV.

In this sample, this clone turned up a few times. The rearrangement joins TRBV5-1 to TRBJ1-4, with TRBD1 matching over 9 bases. Germline CDR1 and CDR2: SGHRS and YFSETQ. This CDR3 contains 17 residues. J lost 3 bases, V lost 3 bases, and 9 bases had no gene match. Written as DNA, the CDR3 is TGCGCCAGCAGCTCAGGGGGGACAGGGTCGTCTAATGAAAAACTGTTTTTT. Protein product: CASSSGGTGSSNEKLFF.

Note on this clone: Other DNA sequences in this specimen translate into the identical CDR3. The V call is TRBV7-9, the J call TRBJ2-7; tentatively, D is TRBD1 (5 bases). CDR3 length: 13 residues. With 4 bases removed from V and 4 bases from J, the gap between germline ends came to 11 bases. Germline CDR1 and CDR2: SEHNR and FQNEAQ (reference sequence). The CDR3 region is CASSSDRTYEQYF. In DNA form, the CDR3 reads TGTGCCAGCAGCTCTGACAGAACTTACGAGCAGTACTTC.

The V call is TRBV9, the J call TRBJ2-3, with TRBD2 matching 7 bases. Germline trimming cut 3 bases from V and 9 bases from J; bases unmatched to any gene: 7. There are 13 residues in the CDR3. Looked up from germline, CDR1 is SGDLS and CDR2 is YYNGEE. CDR3: CASSGDAGETQYF. As DNA, the CDR3 is TGTGCCAGCAGCGGTGATGCGGGGGAAACGCAGTATTTT.

This clone was picked up one time. V gene TRBV11-2 combines with J gene TRBJ1-6; D unresolved. Germline lookup yields CDR1 SGHAT and CDR2 FQNNGV. This CDR3 spans 17 amino acids. Trimming removed 2 bases from V and 1 base from J, with 12 bases in between. CDR3 in DNA: TGTGCCAGCAGCTTAACTCGGGGTTGGTCCTATAATTCACCCCTCCACTTT. Its protein product is CASSLTRGWSYNSPLHF.

The chain couples TRBV5-1 to TRBJ1-2; a possible D gene is TRBD1 (6 bases). Germline loops: CDR1 SGHRS, CDR2 YFSETQ. The CDR3 is 15 residues long. V was cut by 0 bases and J by 7 bases, with 16 bases left in between. The CDR3 is CASSLDRQVGGGYTF. CDR3 coding DNA: TGCGCCAGCAGCTTGGATCGACAGGTTGGGGGTGGCTACACCTTC.

The chain combines TRBV7-2 with TRBJ1-1; no clear D. V was clipped by 2 bases and J by 0 bases, with 10 bases between them. The germline V gene encodes CDR1 SGHTA and CDR2 FQGNSA. The CDR3 runs to 15 residues. The CDR3 sequence: CASSLFAGLNTEAFF. The CDR3 DNA sequence: TGTGCCAGCAGCTTATTTGCAGGCCTGAACACTGAAGCTTTCTTT.

The V gene is TRBV10-1, the J gene TRBJ1-6, with TRBD1 as a possible D gene (6 bases). The germline V gene has CDR1 WNHNN and CDR2 SYGVQD (reference sequence). The ends were cut back, 5 bases at V and 7 bases at J, with 12 bases in the middle. This CDR3 is built from 14 residues. CDR3 in amino acids: CASSPDRVNSPLHF. In DNA, the CDR3 is TGCGCCAGCAGTCCGGACAGAGTGAATTCACCCCTCCACTTT.

This sequence joins TRBV5-1 and TRBJ2-1; possible D gene TRBD2, 6 bases. The V gene's germline CDR1 is SGHRS and CDR2 YFSETQ. Between the trimmed V and J ends, which lost 6 bases and 9 bases, there was a span of 19 bases. CDR3 length equals 14 residues. The CDR3 sequence is CASMEGGYGIEQFF. The CDR3 coding sequence is TGCGCCAGCATGGAGGGTGGGTACGGGATTGAGCAGTTCTTC.

The chain has TRBV2 and TRBJ2-2, with D possibly TRBD2 on 6 matching bases. The germline gives CDR1 SNHLY, CDR2 FYNNEI. Trimming removed 6 bases from V and 5 bases from J, with 10 bases in between. The CDR3 sequence is 13 residues long. This CDR3 reads CASSPTSTGELFF. The CDR3, as DNA: TGTGCCAGCAGCCCGACTAGTACCGGGGAGCTGTTTTTT.

J is TRBJ2-5 and V is TRBV29-1; 14 bases are a match to TRBD2. TRBJ2-7 matches the DNA end more closely, so the J call is doubtful. The CDR3 has 14 amino acids. Germline-derived CDR1 and CDR2 are SQVTM and ANQGSEA. The chain's CDR3 is CSGGLAGVGDEQYF. CDR3 nucleotides: TGCAGCGGGGGACTAGCGGGAGTAGGGGACGAGCAGTACTTC.

This chain connects TRBV10-3 to TRBJ2-7, with TRBD2 matching 11 bases. The V and J ends lost 5 bases and 0 bases, in that order; junction bases with no gene match: 3. From germline, CDR1 is ENHRY and CDR2 SYGVKD. This CDR3 region has 15 residues. The CDR3 reads CAISITSGSSYEQYF. Here the CDR3 DNA reads TGTGCCATCAGTATAACTAGCGGGAGCTCCTACGAGCAGTACTTC.

The CDR3 reads CASKKGGSNTEAFF. Written as DNA, the CDR3 is TGTGCCAGCAAAAAAGGAGGCTCGAACACTGAAGCTTTCTTT. J is TRBJ1-1 and V is TRBV6-5, with D unresolved. The ends were cut back, 7 bases at V and 1 base at J, with 13 bases in the middle. Germline V gene lookup returns CDR1 MNHEY and CDR2 SVGAGI. There are 14 residues in the CDR3.

The chain recombines TRBV5-6 with TRBJ1-1; 7 bases are a match to TRBD1. Per the germline V gene, CDR1 is SGHDT and CDR2 is YYEEEE. Losses at the gene ends were 2 bases for V and 0 bases for J; bases not matched to a gene: 4. This CDR3 region has 15 residues. DNA for the CDR3: TGTGCCAGCAGCTTTATGGGACAGATGAACACTGAAGCTTTCTTT. Translated, it gives CASSFMGQMNTEAFF.